The next 20 T cell receptor beta chains were all read from a single sample in a study of cytotoxic CD8 clonotypes in ibrutinib-treated CLL listed by TCRdb under 2021. The sample's time point label is to be understood as: 12 months on ibrutinib. The receptor library was made with the immunoSEQ multiplex PCR assay. TCRdb re-hosts the immuneACCESS table, in-frame sequences only. Its copies lack some clones; in the studies checked, an unresolved V gene accounts for under half of them, and the cause for the rest is not known. This sample is represented by roughly 200,000 clones; just over 70% of them were singletons. The ten largest clonotypes hold around 5.9% of the sample. Sequencing used PBMCs, obtained after 12 months of ibrutinib treatment. The source of these receptors is a human donor with chronic lymphocytic leukemia.

J is TRBJ2-5 and V is TRBV5-1, with 9 bases matching TRBD1. The CDR3 runs to 18 residues. Germline V gene data show CDR1 as SGHRS and CDR2 as YFSETQ. Trimming took 4 bases from V and 4 from J; bases not matched to a gene: 17. The CDR3 nucleotides are TGCGCCAGCAGCCCAACGACAGGGGGTTTGGCCAAGCCAGAGACCCAGTACTTC. Its protein product is CASSPTTGGLAKPETQYF.

This clone was observed a handful of times. The chain carries TRBV19 and TRBJ2-3; unclear D gene. The CDR3 contains 15 residues. V was trimmed by 3 bases and J by 4 bases, leaving 14 bases between them. In germline, CDR1 is LNHDA, CDR2 SQIVND (reference sequence). The CDR3 loop reads CASSIWAPRADTQYF. The CDR3 DNA reads TGTGCCAGTAGTATTTGGGCACCTCGTGCAGATACGCAGTATTTT. The full variable domain, completed using reference TRBV19 and TRBJ2-3, is DGGITQSPKYLFRKEGQNVTLSCEQNLNHDAMYWYRQDPGQGLRLIYYSQIVNDFQKGDIAEGYSVSREKKESFPLTVTSAQKNPTAFYLCASSIWAPRADTQYFGPGTRLTVL.

J is TRBJ2-1 and V is TRBV5-1, with 7 nucleotides matching TRBD2. The CDR3 has 15 amino acids. V lost 2 bases, J lost 6 bases, and 8 bases stayed unmatched. Germline V gives CDR1 SGHRS, CDR2 YFSETQ. CDR3 bases: TGCGCCAGCAGCTTAGGACTAGGACCCTTCAATGAGCAGTTCTTC. Translated, it gives CASSLGLGPFNEQFF.

The J gene is TRBJ1-4, the V gene TRBV18; TRBD1 is a possible D gene (5 bases). Germline V gene lookup returns CDR1 KGHSH and CDR2 LQKENI. The CDR3 extends over 19 amino acids. With 2 bases removed from V and 0 bases from J, the gap between germline ends came to 19 bases. The CDR3 bases are TGTGCCAGCTCACCATTGGGACGGACTACAATCGCAACTAATGAAAAACTGTTTTTT. It translates to CASSPLGRTTIATNEKLFF. Supplemented by reference TRBV18 and TRBJ1-4, the full variable domain reads NAGVMQNPRHLVRRRGQEARLRCSPMKGHSHVYWYRQLPEEGLKFMVYLQKENIIDESGMPKERFSAEFPKEGPSILRIQQVVRGDSAAYFCASSPLGRTTIATNEKLFFGSGTQLSVL.

The V and J genes are TRBV4-1 and TRBJ2-4; D gene uncertain. Per germline, CDR1 MGHRA and CDR2 YSYEKL. Trimming shortened V by 0 bases and J by 15 bases, and 12 bases separated the two germline ends. The CDR3 loop spans 12 amino acids. The CDR3, as DNA: TGCGCCAGCAGCCAAGATGTCGGCCGGCGGTACTTC. This codes for CASSQDVGRRYF.

This clone was counted a single time. The CDR3 bases are TGCGCCAGCAGCTTGTCGGCGGGAGGTCCCTACGAGCAGTACTTC. Its translation is CASSLSAGGPYEQYF. The chain joins TRBV5-1 to TRBJ2-7, with 8 bases that match TRBD2. The junction had 5 bases not matched to a gene; V was cut back by 1 base and J by 2 bases. The CDR3 contains 15 residues. Germline V gives CDR1 SGHRS, CDR2 YFSETQ.

V is TRBV14 and J is TRBJ2-1; D is uncertain. The CDR3 runs 13 residues. CDR1 SGHDN and CDR2 FVKESK come from the germline V gene. Trimming cost V 4 bases and J 6 bases, with 10 bases left between them. The CDR3 protein is CASSLGAPNEQFF. CDR3 DNA sequence: TGTGCCAGCAGCCTCGGAGCCCCCAATGAGCAGTTCTTC.

This chain links TRBV6-6 with TRBJ1-1; 7 bases fit TRBD1. The CDR3 has 14 amino acids. Unmatched junction bases numbered 8, after V lost 6 bases and J lost 4 bases. From germline, CDR1 is MNHNY and CDR2 SVGAGI (reference sequence). The CDR3 loop reads CASRQQGRSTEAFF. CDR3 nucleotide sequence: TGTGCCAGCAGGCAACAGGGGAGAAGCACTGAAGCTTTCTTT.

V gene TRBV29-1 combines with J gene TRBJ1-4; D call uncertain. The V gene's germline CDR1 is SQVTM and CDR2 ANQGSEA. Trimming shortened V by 3 bases and J by 6 bases, and 5 bases separated the two germline ends. The CDR3 is made up of 11 amino acids. The CDR3 protein is CSVERDEKLFF. CDR3 DNA: TGCAGCGTTGAGAGGGATGAAAAACTGTTTTTT.

V is TRBV30 and J is TRBJ1-2, with TRBD1 as a possible D gene (5 bases). V was cut by 1 base and J by 3 bases, with 12 bases left in between. Looked up from germline, CDR1 is GTSNPN and CDR2 is SVGIG (reference sequence). The CDR3 sequence is 14 residues long. In nucleotides, the CDR3 is TGTGCCTGGAGTGAAGGGGCAAGGTACTATGGCTACACCTTC. Its protein product is CAWSEGARYYGYTF.

The rearrangement uses TRBV2 and TRBJ2-1, with D perhaps TRBD1 (5 bases). V lost 6 bases to trimming and J lost 2 bases, with 14 bases between them. The CDR3 runs 15 residues. CDR1 is SNHLY and CDR2 is FYNNEI in the germline V gene. The CDR3 nucleotides are TGTGCCAGCAGAATAGGCAGGGTCCCCTACAATGAGCAGTTCTTC. Protein: CASRIGRVPYNEQFF.

The rearrangement joins TRBV5-6 to TRBJ2-7; D remains unclear. This CDR3 spans 12 amino acids. The germline gives CDR1 SGHDT, CDR2 YYEEEE. The V gene lost 3 bases and the J gene lost 3 bases, with 7 bases spanning the gap. CDR3 DNA sequence: TGTGCCAGCAGCTCCTTATTCTACGAGCAGTACTTC. Residues: CASSSLFYEQYF.

This chain joins TRBV2 and TRBJ1-4, with D maybe TRBD1 (6 bases). From germline, CDR1 is SNHLY and CDR2 FYNNEI. V lost 7 bases, J lost 2 bases, and 20 bases lay in between. The CDR3 has 17 residues. DNA of the CDR3: TGTGCCAGCAAGCAGGGGTCCTTTTGGTCCACTAATGAAAAACTGTTTTTT. Translating it yields CASKQGSFWSTNEKLFF.

This chain connects TRBV5-1 to TRBJ1-1; 7 bases are a match to TRBD1. The V and J ends lost 0 bases and 2 bases, in that order; junction bases with no gene match: 1. CDR1 is SGHRS and CDR2 is YFSETQ in the germline V gene. The CDR3 has 14 amino acids. The CDR3 here is CASSLEGANTEAFF. In nucleotides, the CDR3 is TGCGCCAGCAGCTTGGAGGGGGCTAACACTGAAGCTTTCTTT.

The chain employs TRBV21-1 and TRBJ1-6. TRBV21-1 is described as a pseudogene. CDR3 size: 16 residues. CDR3 loop: CASSKLGGTVGSPLHF. The CDR3 bases are TGTGCCAGCAGCAAATTGGGGGGGACAGTAGGTTCACCCCTCCACTTT.

This sequence joins TRBV30 and TRBJ2-2, with a tentative D call TRBD1 (5 bases). Trimming cost V 3 bases and J 3 bases, with 20 bases left between them. Germline V lookup: CDR1 GTSNPN, CDR2 SVGIG (reference sequence). This CDR3 has 17 amino acids. CDR3 bases: TGTGCCTGGAGAAGGACACTGGCCCTCACCCACACCGGGGAGCTGTTTTTT. Encoded protein: CAWRRTLALTHTGELFF.

V and J are TRBV19 and TRBJ1-3; D not resolved. Germline lookup yields CDR1 LNHDA and CDR2 SQIVND (reference sequence). V lost 6 bases to trimming and J lost 4 bases, with 19 bases between them. There are 16 residues in the CDR3. Here the CDR3 reads CASSPNQPSRGNTIYF. CDR3 DNA sequence: TGTGCCAGTAGCCCTAACCAACCTTCGAGAGGAAACACCATATATTTT.

This rearrangement joins TRBV6-5 to TRBJ1-2; D unresolved. Trimming pared 6 bases from V and 4 bases from J, leaving 18 bases between. The germline CDR1 and CDR2 sequences are MNHEY and SVGAGI. The CDR3 length is 15 residues. CDR3: CASRSRQAGSYGYTF. The CDR3 DNA sequence: TGTGCCAGCAGGTCCAGGCAGGCCGGGTCCTATGGCTACACCTTC.

In DNA form, the CDR3 reads TGTGCCAGTAGTATACGGCGGGACAGGCTGTCCGGGGCCAACGTCCTGACTTTC. It is translated as CASSIRRDRLSGANVLTF. V and J are TRBV19 and TRBJ2-6, with 8 bases identical to TRBD1. CDR1 and CDR2 from the germline V gene are LNHDA and SQIVND (reference sequence). Trimming took 2 bases from V and 4 from J; bases not matched to a gene: 10. The CDR3 consists of 18 residues.

The V and J genes are TRBV7-2 and TRBJ2-6, with D possibly being TRBD1 or TRBD2 (5 bases each). The CDR3 is 14 amino acids. Trimming stripped 2 bases from V and 12 bases from J, with 14 bases between. Germline V gene sequence: CDR1 SGHTA, CDR2 FQGNSA. CDR3 amino acids: CASSLSGTPRVLTF. The CDR3 DNA sequence: TGTGCCAGCAGCTTATCCGGGACGCCGCGCGTCCTGACTTTC.